Described below is a single T cell receptor (beta chain) sequence and its context. The source of the sample is a study of blood T cell repertoires in COVID-19. At the level of the study: Acute and convalescent COVID-19 samples came from the United States, Italy and Spain. PBMCs, B-cell-depleted T cells, or T cells were the source of the cDNA or gDNA that made up the material.

The CDR3 loop spans 15 amino acids. The trim removed 4 bases at V and 5 bases at J, leaving 8 bases unmatched. Germline V gene lookup returns CDR1 MDHEN and CDR2 SYDVKM. Authors' data handling: Reference gene primer amplification in the assay estimated nucleated cell counts. Clones were read by immunoSEQ multiplex PCR, and TCRdb kept only the in-frame ones, dropping some. From that table come the V and J calls and clone size; the DNA was used to work out D and trimming. The sample records approximately 40,000 clones, 70% to 90% being singletons. The chain uses TRBV28 and TRBJ2-5; 9 bases line up with TRBD1. The sequencing sample was made of peripheral blood. This clonotype was sampled from a human donor in a cohort sampled during active COVID-19. The CDR3 DNA is TGTGCCAGCAGTTCCGGACAGGGGACCTCGGAGACCCAGTACTTC. Amino acids: CASSSGQGTSETQYF. Variable domain in full (rest from reference TRBV28 and TRBJ2-5): DVKVTQSSRYLVKRTGEKVFLECVQDMDHENMFWYRQDPGLGLRLIYFSYDVKMKEKGDIPEGYSVSREKKERFSLILESASTNQTSMYLCASSSGQGTSETQYFGPGTRLLVL.